These 18 T cell receptor beta chains came from one sample sequenced in a study of blood T cell repertoires in COVID-19. TCRdb's table, derived via immunoSEQ multiplex PCR, lists solely in-frame clones and lacks some. The repertoire consists of 18,000 or so clones, with nearly 90% occurring once and the leading ten covering more than 10%. The sequenced sample was peripheral blood. These receptors originate from a man between 60 and 70 years old with active COVID-19.

The rearrangement links TRBV10-3 to TRBJ1-1, with D perhaps matching TRBD1 (6 bases). Germline V lookup: CDR1 ENHRY, CDR2 SYGVKD. Trimming took off 7 bases at V and 1 base at J, with 13 bases between the two ends. This CDR3 comprises 14 residues. In DNA, the CDR3 is TGTGCCATCAATTTTGCACAGGGGAACACTGAAGCTTTCTTT. This sequence encodes CAINFAQGNTEAFF.

The CDR3 loop is CAWTQGAYRTDTQYF. The CDR3, as DNA: TGTGCCTGGACGCAGGGGGCATATCGCACAGATACGCAGTATTTT. The chain joins TRBV30 to TRBJ2-3; 8 bases agree with TRBD1. The CDR3 has 15 amino acids. J lost 1 base, V lost 4 bases, and 7 bases had no gene match. The germline CDR1 and CDR2 sequences are GTSNPN and SVGIG (reference sequence).

The rearrangement joins TRBV11-1 to TRBJ1-4, with D perhaps TRBD1 (6 bases). This CDR3 is built from 15 residues. Germline lookup yields CDR1 SGHAT and CDR2 FQDESV (reference sequence). The V and J ends lost 5 bases and 0 bases respectively, with 10 bases between them. As DNA, the CDR3 is TGTGCCAGCAGCGCCGGGACAACAACTAATGAAAAACTGTTTTTT. Its translation is CASSAGTTTNEKLFF.

V gene TRBV20-1 combines with J gene TRBJ1-2; a weak D match, TRBD1 (5 bases). Per the germline V gene, CDR1 is DFQATT and CDR2 is SNEGSKA (reference sequence). Trimming removed 3 bases from V and 5 bases from J, with 13 bases in between. CDR3 size: 13 residues. The CDR3, as DNA: TGCAGTGCTAGTGTCCAGGGAGGATATGGCTACACCTTC. It codes for CSASVQGGYGYTF.

This chain joins TRBV4-1 and TRBJ2-1; 7 bases agree with TRBD2. The length of the CDR3 is 17 residues. The germline gives CDR1 MGHRA, CDR2 YSYEKL. The V segment lost 0 bases and the J segment 7 bases; nucleotides outside the gene matches: 12. The CDR3 region is CASSQDPRGSQINEQFF. CDR3 nucleotides: TGCGCCAGCAGCCAAGATCCCCGCGGGAGCCAGATAAATGAGCAGTTCTTC.

In this sample, this clone turned up once. The chain carries TRBV19 and TRBJ1-5; possibly TRBD1 for D (6 bases). Germline CDR1 LNHDA, CDR2 SQIVND (reference sequence). With 8 bases removed from V and 1 base from J, the gap between germline ends came to 12 bases. There are 14 residues in the CDR3. The CDR3 DNA reads TGTGCCAGTGCTACAGGGTCCAGCAATCAGCCCCAGCATTTT. Translated: CASATGSSNQPQHF.

The chain joins TRBV30 to TRBJ1-2, with no clear D. Trimming shortened V by 3 bases and J by 2 bases, and 7 bases separated the two germline ends. CDR3 length: 12 residues. Germline CDR1 is GTSNPN and CDR2 is SVGIG (reference sequence). The DNA of the CDR3 is TGTGCCTGGAGCACCGGGAACTATGGCTACACCTTC. Protein: CAWSTGNYGYTF.

The table lists this clone with a count of one. CDR3 in DNA: TGTGCCAGCAGTGAATTACAGGGCAACTCTTTCTATGGCTACACCTTC. This encodes CASSELQGNSFYGYTF. The chain carries TRBV2 and TRBJ1-2; a possible D gene is TRBD1 (6 bases). From germline, CDR1 is SNHLY and CDR2 FYNNEI. There are 16 residues in the CDR3. Deletions cut 2 bases from V and 4 bases from J, with 17 bases between.

The rearrangement links TRBV15 to TRBJ2-5; 8 bases line up with TRBD2. Per germline, CDR1 LNHNV and CDR2 YYDKDF (reference sequence). The CDR3 has 14 residues. Losses at the gene ends were 0 bases for V and 5 bases for J; bases not matched to a gene: 2. CDR3 residues: CATSRDRGGETQYF. The CDR3 DNA reads as TGTGCCACCAGCAGAGATCGGGGGGGGGAGACCCAGTACTTC. The whole variable domain, filled in from reference TRBV15 and TRBJ2-5, reads DAMVIQNPRYQVTQFGKPVTLSCSQTLNHNVMYWYQQKSSQAPKLLFHYYDKDFNNEADTPDNFQSRRPNTSFCFLDIRSPGLGDTAMYLCATSRDRGGETQYFGPGTRLLVL.

The CDR3 sequence is CASSSPLLRDRGVTEAFF. The CDR3 nucleotides read TGTGCCAGTAGCTCGCCCTTACTTCGGGACAGGGGGGTCACTGAAGCTTTCTTT. This chain links TRBV19 with TRBJ1-1; 11 nucleotides align to TRBD1. The V gene end was trimmed by 6 bases and the J gene end by 4 bases; junction bases not matched to a gene: 16. The CDR3 length is 18 residues. The germline V gene has CDR1 LNHDA and CDR2 SQIVND (reference sequence).

The chain combines TRBV19 with TRBJ2-2; D is perhaps TRBD2 (6 bases). Germline CDR1 and CDR2: LNHDA and SQIVND (reference sequence). With 7 bases removed from V and 2 bases from J, the gap between germline ends came to 23 bases. The CDR3 spans 18 residues. DNA of the CDR3: TGTGCCAGTATCCCCCAGGGTAGCGGTAGTATTAACACCGGGGAGCTGTTTTTT. Translation: CASIPQGSGSINTGELFF.

This chain joins TRBV2 and TRBJ2-3, with a tentative D call TRBD2 (6 bases). V lost 3 bases and J 3 bases, leaving 10 bases between the germline ends. Germline values: CDR1 SNHLY, CDR2 FYNNEI. The CDR3 sequence is 14 residues long. In DNA form, the CDR3 reads TGTGCCAGCAGTGAGGAACTAGCAACAGATACGCAGTATTTT. This codes for CASSEELATDTQYF. Together with reference TRBV2 and TRBJ2-3, the CDR3 gives the full variable domain: EPEVTQTPSHQVTQMGQEVILRCVPISNHLYFYWYRQILGQKVEFLVSFYNNEISEKSEIFDDQFSVERPDGSNFTLKIRSTKLEDSAMYFCASSEELATDTQYFGPGTRLTVL.

The chain couples TRBV28 to TRBJ2-1, with D possibly being TRBD2 (6 bases). CDR1 is MDHEN, CDR2 SYDVKM, per germline. V dropped 0 bases and J dropped 6 bases, with 12 bases sitting between them. The CDR3 has 15 residues. For the CDR3, the DNA is TGTGCCAGCAGTTTATGGGAGGGAGGTGGCAATGAGCAGTTCTTC. Its protein is CASSLWEGGGNEQFF. Full variable domain (missing parts from reference TRBV28 and TRBJ2-1): DVKVTQSSRYLVKRTGEKVFLECVQDMDHENMFWYRQDPGLGLRLIYFSYDVKMKEKGDIPEGYSVSREKKERFSLILESASTNQTSMYLCASSLWEGGGNEQFFGPGTRLTVL.

The chain uses TRBV3-1 (or the pseudogene TRBV3-2) and TRBJ2-1, with D maybe TRBD2 (5 bases). CDR3 length: 15 residues. Germline CDR1 LGHDT, CDR2 YNNKEL (reference sequence). The V and J ends lost 7 bases and 7 bases respectively, with 20 bases between them. The CDR3 protein is CASTPRVLAINEQFF. The CDR3 nucleotides are TGTGCCAGCACCCCTCGGGTCCTAGCTATAAATGAGCAGTTCTTC.

The chain carries TRBV30 and TRBJ2-3; D gene ambiguous. Trimming removed 8 bases from V and 0 bases from J, with 21 bases in between. The CDR3 has 16 amino acids. Germline values: CDR1 GTSNPN, CDR2 SVGIG (reference sequence). Written as DNA, the CDR3 is TGTGCCCGGACCTTTACATCGCTTCCTAGCACAGATACGCAGTATTTT. Protein: CARTFTSLPSTDTQYF.

V and J are TRBV29-1 and TRBJ2-7; 11 bases are a match to TRBD2. Germline values: CDR1 SQVTM, CDR2 ANQGSEA. The V gene end was trimmed by 6 bases and the J gene end by 1 base; junction bases not matched to a gene: 8. The length of the CDR3 is 15 residues. The CDR3 nucleotides are TGCAGCGTATTTAGCGGGAGGGCCAATTCCTACGAGCAGTACTTC. It is translated as CSVFSGRANSYEQYF.

The J gene is TRBJ1-1, the V gene TRBV30; 9 nucleotides match TRBD1. The germline V gene encodes CDR1 GTSNPN and CDR2 SVGIG (reference sequence). V lost 1 base and J lost 1; bases outside the gene matches: 1. The CDR3 spans 14 residues. In DNA, the CDR3 is TGTGCCTGGAGTGCGGACAGGGGGAACACTGAAGCTTTCTTT. Protein: CAWSADRGNTEAFF.

DNA for the CDR3: TGTGCCAGCAGCTTAGCAAGGGGACAGGGACGTTCCGAGCAGTACTTC. Translation gives CASSLARGQGRSEQYF. This chain joins TRBV7-2 and TRBJ2-7; TRBD1 agrees at 9 bases. This CDR3 has 16 residues. Germline V lookup: CDR1 SGHTA, CDR2 FQGNSA. Trimming cost V 0 bases and J 6 bases; bases outside gene matches: 9. The variable domain in full, completed from reference TRBV7-2 and TRBJ2-7, reads GAGVSQSPSNKVTEKGKDVELRCDPISGHTALYWYRQSLGQGLEFLIYFQGNSAPDKSGLPSDRFSAERTGGSVSTLTIQRTQQEDSAVYLCASSLARGQGRSEQYFGPGTRLTVT.